The TCR beta chain described here comes from a study of beta chain features in type 1 diabetes. General study findings and limits: Shorter TCRB CDR3s, moderately but significantly so, were found in Type 1 diabetes patients in all four CD4+ subsets.

On this clone itself: The antigen is not known.

The CDR3 sequence is 13 residues long. Trimming took off 5 bases at V and 6 bases at J, with 12 bases between the two ends. CDR1 and CDR2 from the germline V gene are KGHSH and LQKENI. The study reverse transcribed the entire isolated RNA, so it sequenced expressed TCRB transcripts. Some clones are missing from TCRdb's copy, which holds only in-frame ones; the method was immunoSEQ multiplex PCR. This sample has hundreds of thousands of clones, with about 14% found just once. The sample taken for sequencing was naive CD4+ T cells from blood. The chain is built from TRBV18 and TRBJ2-3, with no clear D. This receptor was taken from a man aged 18 to 30 with type 1 diabetes. CDR3 loop: CASSRVVVDTQYF. The CDR3 coding sequence is TGTGCCAGCTCAAGGGTAGTGGTGGATACGCAGTATTTT.